The 2 T cell receptor beta chains listed next were all sequenced from one sample in a study of OX40 agonist ivuxolimab in advanced cancers. The table came from immunoSEQ multiplex PCR; TCRdb's copy has only in-frame clones and leaves some out. This sample has under 40,000 clones, with about three quarters found just once. The sample was CD4+ or CD8+ T cells sorted from blood, taken in a trial of the OX40 agonist ivuxolimab. Receptors originate from an adult with an advanced solid tumor such as melanoma, head and neck, liver or kidney cancer.

J is TRBJ2-1 and V is TRBV5-1; 10 bases match TRBD2. With 4 bases clipped from V and 6 bases from J, the junction kept 10 bases outside the gene matches. Looked up from germline, CDR1 is SGHRS and CDR2 is YFSETQ. The CDR3 spans 16 residues. CDR3 sequence reads: CASSLGLSGRSNEQFF. CDR3 bases: TGCGCCAGCAGCCTGGGCCTTAGCGGGAGGTCCAATGAGCAGTTCTTC.

This chain joins TRBV2 and TRBJ2-1; D might be TRBD1 or TRBD2, each matching 6 bases. The CDR3 is 11 residues long. Germline V gene lookup returns CDR1 SNHLY and CDR2 FYNNEI. CDR3 sequence (DNA): TGTGCGGAGGGGGGTGGGAATGAGCAGTTCTTC. Protein sequence: CAEGGGNEQFF.